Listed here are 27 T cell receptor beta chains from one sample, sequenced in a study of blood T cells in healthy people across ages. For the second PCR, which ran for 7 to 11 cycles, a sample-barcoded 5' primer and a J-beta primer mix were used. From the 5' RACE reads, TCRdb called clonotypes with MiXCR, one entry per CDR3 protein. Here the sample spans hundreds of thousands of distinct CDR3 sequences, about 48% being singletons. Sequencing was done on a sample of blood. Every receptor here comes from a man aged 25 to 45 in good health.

This CDR3 reads CASTRTGGYTDTQYF. The CDR3 DNA follows: TGTGCCAGCACCCGGACAGGGGGCTACACAGATACGCAGTATTTT. The V gene is TRBV27, the J gene TRBJ2-3; 11 bases line up with TRBD1. CDR3 length: 15 residues. Germline loops: CDR1 MNHEY, CDR2 SMNVEV (reference sequence). Trimming removed 7 bases from V and 2 bases from J; junction bases left unmatched: 5.

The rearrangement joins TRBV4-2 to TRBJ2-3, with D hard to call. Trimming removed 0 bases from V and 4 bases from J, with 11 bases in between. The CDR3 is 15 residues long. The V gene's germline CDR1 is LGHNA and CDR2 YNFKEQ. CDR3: CASSQEASVPDTQYF. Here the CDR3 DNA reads TGTGCCAGCAGCCAAGAGGCCAGCGTCCCAGATACGCAGTATTTT.

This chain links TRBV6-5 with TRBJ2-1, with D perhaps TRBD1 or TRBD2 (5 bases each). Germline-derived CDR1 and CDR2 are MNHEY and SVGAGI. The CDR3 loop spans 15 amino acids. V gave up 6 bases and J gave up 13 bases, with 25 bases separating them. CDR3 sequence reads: CASRTGTLGGETQFF. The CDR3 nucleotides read TGTGCCAGCAGAACCGGGACCCTAGGAGGAGAGACCCAGTTCTTC.

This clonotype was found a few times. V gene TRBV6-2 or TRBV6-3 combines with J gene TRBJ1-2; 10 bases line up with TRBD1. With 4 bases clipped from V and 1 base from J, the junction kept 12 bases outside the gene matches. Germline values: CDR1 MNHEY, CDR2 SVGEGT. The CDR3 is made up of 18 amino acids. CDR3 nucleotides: TGTGCCAGCAGTTCTACGGTGGACAGGGGGAGTTATAACTATGGCTACACCTTC. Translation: CASSSTVDRGSYNYGYTF.

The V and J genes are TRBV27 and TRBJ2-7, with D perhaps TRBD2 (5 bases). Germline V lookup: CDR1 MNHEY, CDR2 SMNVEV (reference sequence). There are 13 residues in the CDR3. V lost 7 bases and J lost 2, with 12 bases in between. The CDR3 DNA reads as TGTGCCAGCAAACTAGGACCTCCCTACGAGCAGTACTTC. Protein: CASKLGPPYEQYF.

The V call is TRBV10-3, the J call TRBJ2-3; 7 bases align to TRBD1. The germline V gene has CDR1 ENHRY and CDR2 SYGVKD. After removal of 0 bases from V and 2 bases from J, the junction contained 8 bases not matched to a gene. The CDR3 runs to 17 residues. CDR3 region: CAISESAPGQSTDTQYF. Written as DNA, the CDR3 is TGTGCCATCAGTGAGTCAGCACCGGGACAGTCCACAGATACGCAGTATTTT.

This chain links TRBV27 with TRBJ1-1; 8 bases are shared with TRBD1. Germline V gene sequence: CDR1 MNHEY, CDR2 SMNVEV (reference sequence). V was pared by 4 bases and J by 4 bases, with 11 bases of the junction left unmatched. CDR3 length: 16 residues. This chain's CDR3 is CASSSLTGAGSTEAFF. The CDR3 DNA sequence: TGTGCCAGCAGTTCTTTGACAGGGGCAGGGAGCACTGAAGCTTTCTTT.

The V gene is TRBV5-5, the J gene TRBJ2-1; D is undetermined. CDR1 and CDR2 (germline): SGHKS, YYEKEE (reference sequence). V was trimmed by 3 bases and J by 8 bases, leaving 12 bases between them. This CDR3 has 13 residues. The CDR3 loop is CASSSDPRYEQFF. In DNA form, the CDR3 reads TGTGCCAGCAGCTCCGACCCGAGGTATGAGCAGTTCTTC.

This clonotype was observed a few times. CDR3: CASSLDQGRGDTQYF. The DNA for the CDR3 is TGTGCCAGCAGCTTGGATCAGGGGCGGGGAGATACGCAGTATTTT. V gene TRBV5-4 combines with J gene TRBJ2-3; D tentatively reads TRBD1 or TRBD2 (6 bases each). Trimming removed 0 bases from V and 5 bases from J, with 13 bases in between. CDR3 length: 15 residues. Per germline, CDR1 SGHNT and CDR2 YYREEE (reference sequence).

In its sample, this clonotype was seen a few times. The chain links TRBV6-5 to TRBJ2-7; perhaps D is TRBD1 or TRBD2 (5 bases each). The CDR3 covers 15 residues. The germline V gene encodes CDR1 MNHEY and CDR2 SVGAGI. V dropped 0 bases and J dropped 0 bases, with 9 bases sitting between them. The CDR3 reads CASSYSQGASYEQYF. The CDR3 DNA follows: TGTGCCAGCAGTTACTCGCAGGGAGCCTCCTACGAGCAGTACTTC.

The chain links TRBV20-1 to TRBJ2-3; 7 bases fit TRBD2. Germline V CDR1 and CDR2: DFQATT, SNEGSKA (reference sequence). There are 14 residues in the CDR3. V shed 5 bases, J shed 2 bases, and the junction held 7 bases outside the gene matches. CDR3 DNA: TGCAGTGCTTTCAGCGGGGCCCACACAGATACGCAGTATTTT. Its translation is CSAFSGAHTDTQYF.

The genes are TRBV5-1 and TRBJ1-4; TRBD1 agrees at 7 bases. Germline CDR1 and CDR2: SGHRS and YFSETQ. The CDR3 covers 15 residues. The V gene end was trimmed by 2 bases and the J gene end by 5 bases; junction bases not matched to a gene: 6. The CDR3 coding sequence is TGCGCCAGCAGCTTCTCCGGGACAGCGAATGAAAAACTGTTTTTT. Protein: CASSFSGTANEKLFF.

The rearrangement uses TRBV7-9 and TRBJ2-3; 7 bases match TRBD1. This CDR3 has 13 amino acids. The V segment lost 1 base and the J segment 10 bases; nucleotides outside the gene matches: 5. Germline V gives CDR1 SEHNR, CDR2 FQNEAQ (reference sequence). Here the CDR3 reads CASSLEQGSAQYF. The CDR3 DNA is TGTGCCAGCAGCTTAGAACAGGGGTCGGCGCAGTATTTT.

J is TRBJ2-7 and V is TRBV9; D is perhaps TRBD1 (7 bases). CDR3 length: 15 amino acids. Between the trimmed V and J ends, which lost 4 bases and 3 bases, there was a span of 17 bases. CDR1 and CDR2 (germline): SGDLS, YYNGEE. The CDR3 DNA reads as TGTGCCAGCAGCTGGGACAGTGGAGGGCACTACGAGCAGTACTTC. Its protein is CASSWDSGGHYEQYF.

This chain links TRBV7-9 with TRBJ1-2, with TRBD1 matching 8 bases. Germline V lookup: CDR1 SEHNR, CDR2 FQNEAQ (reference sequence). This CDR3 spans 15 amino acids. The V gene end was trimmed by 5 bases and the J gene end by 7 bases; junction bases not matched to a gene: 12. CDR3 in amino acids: CASSHLLQGASGYTF. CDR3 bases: TGTGCCAGCAGCCACCTACTCCAGGGGGCGTCTGGCTACACCTTC. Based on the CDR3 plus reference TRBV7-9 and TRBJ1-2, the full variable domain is DTGVSQNPRHKITKRGQNVTFRCDPISEHNRLYWYRQTLGQGPEFLTYFQNEAQLEKSRLLSDRFSAERPKGSFSTLEIQRTEQGDSAMYLCASSHLLQGASGYTFGSGTRLTVV.

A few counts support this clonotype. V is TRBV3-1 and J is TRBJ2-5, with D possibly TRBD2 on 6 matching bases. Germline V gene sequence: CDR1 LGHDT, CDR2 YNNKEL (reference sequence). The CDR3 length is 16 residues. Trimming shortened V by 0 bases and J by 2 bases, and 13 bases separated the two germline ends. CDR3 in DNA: TGTGCCAGCAGCCAAGAGGGGGGTAGCGGTCAAGAGACCCAGTACTTC. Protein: CASSQEGGSGQETQYF.

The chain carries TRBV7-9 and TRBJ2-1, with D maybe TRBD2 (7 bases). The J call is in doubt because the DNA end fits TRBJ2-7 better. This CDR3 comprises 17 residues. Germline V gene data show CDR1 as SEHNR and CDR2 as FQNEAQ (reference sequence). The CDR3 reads CASSNSLGAGAYNEQYF. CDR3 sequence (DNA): TGTGCCAGCAGCAACAGCTTGGGTGCGGGGGCGTACAATGAGCAGTACTTC.

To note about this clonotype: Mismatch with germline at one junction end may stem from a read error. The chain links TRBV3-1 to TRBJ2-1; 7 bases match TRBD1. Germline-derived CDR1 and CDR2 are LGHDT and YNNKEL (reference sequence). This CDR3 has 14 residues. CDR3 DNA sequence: TGTGCCAGCGGCCAAGACAGGGTGAACAATGAGCAGTTCTTC. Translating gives CASGQDRVNNEQFF.

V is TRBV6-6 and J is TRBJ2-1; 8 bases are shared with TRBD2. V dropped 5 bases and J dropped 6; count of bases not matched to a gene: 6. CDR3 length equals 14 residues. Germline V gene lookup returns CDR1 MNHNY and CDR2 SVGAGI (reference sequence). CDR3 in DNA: TGTGCCAGCAGTGGGGGACTAGTCCCCAATGAGCAGTTCTTC. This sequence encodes CASSGGLVPNEQFF.

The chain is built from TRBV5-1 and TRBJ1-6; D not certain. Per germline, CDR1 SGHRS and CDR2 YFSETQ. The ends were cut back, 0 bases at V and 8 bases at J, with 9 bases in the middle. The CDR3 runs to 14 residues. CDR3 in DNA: TGCGCCAGCAGCTTGGAACTTTTAGATTCACCCCTCCACTTT. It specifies CASSLELLDSPLHF.

CDR3 bases: TGTGCCAGCAGTTACGAGACAGGGGACTACAATGAGCAGTTCTTC. Protein product: CASSYETGDYNEQFF. The V and J genes are TRBV27 and TRBJ2-1; TRBD1 matches at 8 bases. Germline trimming cut 4 bases from V and 3 bases from J; bases unmatched to any gene: 5. This CDR3 contains 15 residues. The germline V gene has CDR1 MNHEY and CDR2 SMNVEV (reference sequence).

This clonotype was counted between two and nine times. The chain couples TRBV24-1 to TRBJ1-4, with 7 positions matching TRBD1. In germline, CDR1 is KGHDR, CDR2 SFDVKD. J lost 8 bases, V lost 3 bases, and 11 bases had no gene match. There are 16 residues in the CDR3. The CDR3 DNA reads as TGTGCCACCAGTGATCCCCTTTCCGGGACAGAGGAAAAACTGTTTTTT. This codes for CATSDPLSGTEEKLFF.

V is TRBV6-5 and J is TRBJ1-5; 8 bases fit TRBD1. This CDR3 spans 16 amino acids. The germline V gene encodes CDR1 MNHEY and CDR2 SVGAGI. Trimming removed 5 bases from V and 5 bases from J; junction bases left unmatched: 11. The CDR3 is CASSNRFQGADQPQHF. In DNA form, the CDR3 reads TGTGCCAGCAGTAACAGATTTCAGGGGGCCGATCAGCCCCAGCATTTT.

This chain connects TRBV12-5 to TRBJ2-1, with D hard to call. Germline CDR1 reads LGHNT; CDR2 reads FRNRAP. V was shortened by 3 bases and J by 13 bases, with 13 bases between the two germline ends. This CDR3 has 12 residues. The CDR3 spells CASGFLTGLQFF. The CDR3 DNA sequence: TGTGCTAGTGGTTTCCTCACCGGGCTTCAGTTCTTC.

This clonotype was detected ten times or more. CDR3 residues: CATKKGAEETQYF. The CDR3 region has the DNA TGTGCCACCAAAAAAGGGGCTGAAGAGACCCAGTACTTC. The chain uses TRBV24-1 and TRBJ2-5, with a possible D match to TRBD1 (5 bases). The CDR3 covers 13 residues. CDR1 is KGHDR, CDR2 SFDVKD, per germline. V was cut by 8 bases and J by 3 bases, with 12 bases left in between.

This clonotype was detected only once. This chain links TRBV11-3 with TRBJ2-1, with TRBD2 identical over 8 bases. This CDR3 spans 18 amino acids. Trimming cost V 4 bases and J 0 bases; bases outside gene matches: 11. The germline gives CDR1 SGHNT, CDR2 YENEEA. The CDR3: CASSSYPQREGSYNEQFF. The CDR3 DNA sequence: TGTGCCAGCAGCTCCTATCCCCAACGGGAGGGCTCCTACAATGAGCAGTTCTTC.

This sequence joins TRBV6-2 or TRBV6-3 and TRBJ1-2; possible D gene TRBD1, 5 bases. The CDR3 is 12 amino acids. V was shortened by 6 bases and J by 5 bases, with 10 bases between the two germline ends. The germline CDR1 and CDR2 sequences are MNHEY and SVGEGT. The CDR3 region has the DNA TGTGCCAGCAGCAGGGAGTTATATGGCTACACCTTC. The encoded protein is CASSRELYGYTF.